This is a list of T cell receptor beta chains from one sample in a study of radiotherapy plus CTLA-4 blockade in lung cancer. Profiling relied on immunoSEQ multiplex PCR, and the TCRdb table lists in-frame clones only, not all of them. The sample lists about 80,000 clones, 75% to 90% occurring once. The sequences come from peripheral blood, collected from a patient treated with radiotherapy plus ipilimumab. Receptors originate from a human donor with non-small cell lung cancer who had a partial response to radiotherapy plus ipilimumab. Each CDR3 is given with its conserved first and last residue.

v_call	j_call	cdr3_length	cdr3_aa
TRBV5-4	TRBJ2-5	16	CASSRTSGSREETQYF
TRBV28	TRBJ2-5	15	CASSQLGLAQETQYF
TRBV5-4	TRBJ2-6	16	CASSLAGWSGANVLTF
TRBV4-2	TRBJ2-1	16	CASSHQAGASYNEQFF
TRBV30	TRBJ1-1	13	CAWTGLLNTEAFF
TRBV28	TRBJ1-1	15	CASIRRGIGPAEAFF
TRBV5-1	TRBJ2-4	15	CASSLEPSVLGIQYF
TRBV10-1	TRBJ2-7	14	CASSESGGTYEQYF
TRBV18	NA	14	CASSPGQGANEQYF
TRBV4-3	TRBJ2-1	16	CASSMDRGPPYNEQFF
TRBV11-1	TRBJ2-1	13	CASCPSSYNEQFF
TRBV11-3	TRBJ2-2	11	CASSGSGELFF
TRBV30	TRBJ1-6	14	CAWKLTGLGSPLHF
TRBV27	TRBJ1-2	15	CASSLERGSLNGYTF
TRBV27	TRBJ1-2	15	CASSLLTGSNYGYTF
TRBV7-6	TRBJ1-1	13	CASSLDTNTEAFF
TRBV14	TRBJ2-3	18	CASSQDQRRGTSTDTQYF
TRBV28	TRBJ2-5	15	CASSIIGTEQETQYF
TRBV29-1	TRBJ2-4	11	CSVVTENIQYF
TRBV18	TRBJ1-3	16	CASSPSLPSSGDTIYF
TRBV5-1	TRBJ1-1	14	CASSLWGENTEAFF
TRBV6-1	TRBJ2-3	12	CAGSPLGDTQYF
TRBV28	TRBJ1-2	14	CASSFWTVNYGYTF